This TCR beta chain was retrieved from a study of OX40 agonist ivuxolimab in advanced cancers. Study-level points and caveats: Some nonresponders also had low normalized T-cell clonal expansion.

V lost 4 bases, J lost 5 bases, and 9 bases lay in between. CDR3 length equals 13 residues. Germline CDR1 is LNHDA and CDR2 is SQIVND (reference sequence). In its sample, this clone was seen a few times. Its target is not known. Sequencing was performed with immunoSEQ multiplex PCR; in TCRdb, only in-frame clones are kept and a portion is missing. The profile shows around 76,000 clones, about nine tenths of them singletons. The source material was CD4+ or CD8+ T cells sorted from blood, sampled in a trial of the OX40 agonist ivuxolimab. The chain carries TRBV19 and TRBJ2-1; D gene uncertain. This sequence was found in an adult with an advanced solid tumor such as melanoma, head and neck, liver or kidney cancer. The CDR3, as DNA: TGTGCCAGTAGTACAGGATCAAACAATGAGCAGTTCTTC. It translates to CASSTGSNNEQFF.